The T cell receptor (beta chain) under discussion was sequenced for a study of shared clonotypes between healthy human individuals. Study-wide points: Among a few donors, roughly 5% of naive CD4 clonotypes were found in common.

Each subset's genomic DNA was split evenly across several immunoSEQ plates. Assay: immunoSEQ multiplex PCR; the TCRdb copy retains only in-frame clones and omits some. The table lists 2.3 million or so clones, about 92% of them singletons. Healthy and HIV-negative, the adult donors had no recent acute infections or vaccinations. All of the donors resided in Nashville, Tennessee, and each was a Caucasian adult. The CDR3 loop spans 16 amino acids. CDR1 MNHNY and CDR2 SVGAGI come from the germline V gene (reference sequence). Concerning this clone: No antigen is known for it.

Specimen: naive CD4+ T cells from PBMCs. Subset meaning: CD45RA+ positively selected. This sequence was found in a man aged 18 to 35 in good health. Some clones in this sample may be carry-over from other donors' samples. V usage is TRBV6-6 and J usage is TRBJ2-5, with TRBD2 matching over 10 bases. The J call could be wrong; TRBJ2-7 is a better fit for the DNA end. Written as DNA, the CDR3 is TGTGCCAGCAGTTACTCTGATAGCGGGAGGCGGAACGAGCAGTACTTC. Protein: CASSYSDSGRRNEQYF.